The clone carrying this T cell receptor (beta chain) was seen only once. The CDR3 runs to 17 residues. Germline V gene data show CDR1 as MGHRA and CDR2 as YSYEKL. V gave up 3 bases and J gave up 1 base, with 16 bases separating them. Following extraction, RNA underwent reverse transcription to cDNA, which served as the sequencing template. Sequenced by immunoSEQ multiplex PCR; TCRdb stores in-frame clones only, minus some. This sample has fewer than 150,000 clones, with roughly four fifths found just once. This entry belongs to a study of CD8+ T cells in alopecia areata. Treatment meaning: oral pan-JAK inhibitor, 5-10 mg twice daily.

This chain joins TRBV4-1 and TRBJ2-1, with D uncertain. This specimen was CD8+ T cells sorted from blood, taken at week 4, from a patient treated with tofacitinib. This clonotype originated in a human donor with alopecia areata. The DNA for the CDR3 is TGCGCCAGCAGCCAGACCCTAATAGGTGGATCCTACAATGAGCAGTTCTTC. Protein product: CASSQTLIGGSYNEQFF.